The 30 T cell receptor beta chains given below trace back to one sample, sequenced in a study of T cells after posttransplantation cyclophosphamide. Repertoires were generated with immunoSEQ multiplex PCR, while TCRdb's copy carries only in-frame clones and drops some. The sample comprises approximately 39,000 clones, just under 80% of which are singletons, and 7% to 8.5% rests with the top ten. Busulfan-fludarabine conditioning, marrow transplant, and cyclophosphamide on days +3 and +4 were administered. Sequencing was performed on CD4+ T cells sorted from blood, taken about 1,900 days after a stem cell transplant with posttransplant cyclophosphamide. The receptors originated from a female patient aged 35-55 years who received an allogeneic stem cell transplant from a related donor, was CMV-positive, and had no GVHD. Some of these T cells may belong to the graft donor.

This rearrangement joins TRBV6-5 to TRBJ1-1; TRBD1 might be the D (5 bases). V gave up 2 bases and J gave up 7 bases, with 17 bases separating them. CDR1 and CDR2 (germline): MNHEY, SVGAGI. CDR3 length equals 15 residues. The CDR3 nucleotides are TGTGCCAGCAGTTACGATAGGCGGGGCGCCAATGAAGCTTTCTTT. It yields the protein CASSYDRRGANEAFF.

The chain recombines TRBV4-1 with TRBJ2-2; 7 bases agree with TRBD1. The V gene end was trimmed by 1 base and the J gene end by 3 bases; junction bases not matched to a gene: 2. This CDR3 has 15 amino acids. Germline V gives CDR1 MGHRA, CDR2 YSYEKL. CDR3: CASSQVQGDTGELFF. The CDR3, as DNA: TGCGCCAGCAGCCAAGTGCAGGGGGACACCGGGGAGCTGTTTTTT.

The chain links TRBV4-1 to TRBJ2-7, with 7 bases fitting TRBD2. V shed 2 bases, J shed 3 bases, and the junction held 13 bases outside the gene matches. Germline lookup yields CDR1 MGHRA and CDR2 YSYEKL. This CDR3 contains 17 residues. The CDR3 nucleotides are TGCGCCAGCAGCCAAACCGGGACTACCGATTCCCTCTACGAGCAGTACTTC. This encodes CASSQTGTTDSLYEQYF.

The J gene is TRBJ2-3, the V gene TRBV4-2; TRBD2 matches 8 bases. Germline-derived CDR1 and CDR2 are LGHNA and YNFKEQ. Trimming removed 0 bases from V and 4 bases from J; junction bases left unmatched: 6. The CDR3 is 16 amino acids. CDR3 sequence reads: CASSQEISGNSDTQYF. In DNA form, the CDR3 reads TGTGCCAGCAGCCAAGAAATTAGCGGGAACTCAGATACGCAGTATTTT.

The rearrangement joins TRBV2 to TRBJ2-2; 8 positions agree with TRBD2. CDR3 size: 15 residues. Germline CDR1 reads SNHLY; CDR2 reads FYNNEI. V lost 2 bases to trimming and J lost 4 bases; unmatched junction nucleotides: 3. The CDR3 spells CASSELAGGTGELFF. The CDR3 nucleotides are TGTGCCAGCAGTGAATTGGCGGGAGGCACCGGGGAGCTGTTTTTT.

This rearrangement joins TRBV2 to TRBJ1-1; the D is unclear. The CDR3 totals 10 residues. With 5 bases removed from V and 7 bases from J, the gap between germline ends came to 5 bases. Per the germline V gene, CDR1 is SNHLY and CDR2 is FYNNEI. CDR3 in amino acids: CASSLSEAFF. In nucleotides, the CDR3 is TGTGCCAGCAGTCTCAGTGAAGCTTTCTTT.

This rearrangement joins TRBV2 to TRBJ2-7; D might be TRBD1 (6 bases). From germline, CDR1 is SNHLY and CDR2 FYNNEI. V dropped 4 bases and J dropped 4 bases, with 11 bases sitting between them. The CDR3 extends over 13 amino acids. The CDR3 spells CASSGTAPYEQYF. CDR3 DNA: TGTGCCAGCAGTGGGACAGCCCCTTACGAGCAGTACTTC.

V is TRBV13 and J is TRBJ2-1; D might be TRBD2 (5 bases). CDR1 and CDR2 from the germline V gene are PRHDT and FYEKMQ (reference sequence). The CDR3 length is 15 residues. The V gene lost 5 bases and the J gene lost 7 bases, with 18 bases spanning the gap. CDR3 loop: CASSPKIRGRNEQFF. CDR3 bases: TGTGCCAGCAGCCCTAAGATCCGGGGAAGGAATGAGCAGTTCTTC.

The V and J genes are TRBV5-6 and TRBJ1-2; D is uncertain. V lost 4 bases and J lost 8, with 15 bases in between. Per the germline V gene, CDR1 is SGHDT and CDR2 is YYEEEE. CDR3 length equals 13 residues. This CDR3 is CASSMDRLGGYTF. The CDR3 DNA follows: TGTGCCAGCAGCATGGACCGCCTAGGAGGCTACACCTTC.

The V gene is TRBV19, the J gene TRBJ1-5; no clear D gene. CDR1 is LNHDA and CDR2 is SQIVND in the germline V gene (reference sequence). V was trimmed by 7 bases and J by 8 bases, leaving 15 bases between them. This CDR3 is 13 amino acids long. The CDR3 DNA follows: TGTGCCAGTAATACGGCCCCCCGGGAGCCCCAGCATTTT. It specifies CASNTAPREPQHF.

This chain's CDR3 is CASSASPLYQLGAKGTEAFF. CDR3 nucleotides: TGTGCCAGCAGCGCCAGTCCCCTTTATCAATTAGGGGCTAAAGGTACTGAAGCTTTCTTT. The rearrangement joins TRBV9 to TRBJ1-1, with D perhaps TRBD1 (5 bases). The germline gives CDR1 SGDLS, CDR2 YYNGEE. The CDR3 has 20 amino acids. Deletions cut 3 bases from V and 5 bases from J, with 32 bases between.

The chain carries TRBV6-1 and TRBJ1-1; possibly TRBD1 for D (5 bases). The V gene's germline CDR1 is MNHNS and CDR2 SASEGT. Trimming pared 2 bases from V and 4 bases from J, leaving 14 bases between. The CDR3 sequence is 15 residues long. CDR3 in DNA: TGTGCCAGCAGTGAATGGGGCGGGGTGGGCACTGAAGCTTTCTTT. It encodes CASSEWGGVGTEAFF.

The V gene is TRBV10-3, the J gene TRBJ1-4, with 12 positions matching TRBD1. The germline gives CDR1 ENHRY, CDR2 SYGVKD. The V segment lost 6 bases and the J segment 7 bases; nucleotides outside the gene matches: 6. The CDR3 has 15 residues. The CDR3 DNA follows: TGTGCCATCAGCACGGGACAGGGGGCTGGTGAAAAACTGTTTTTT. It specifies CAISTGQGAGEKLFF.

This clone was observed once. CDR3 nucleotides: TGTGCCAGCTCACCTGCGGGGGGACGCACAGATACGCAGTATTTT. Protein: CASSPAGGRTDTQYF. V and J are TRBV18 and TRBJ2-3, with 8 bases fitting TRBD2. The CDR3 is made up of 15 amino acids. CDR1 and CDR2 from the germline V gene are KGHSH and LQKENI. The J segment lost 1 base and the V segment lost 3 bases, leaving 3 bases of the junction unmatched.

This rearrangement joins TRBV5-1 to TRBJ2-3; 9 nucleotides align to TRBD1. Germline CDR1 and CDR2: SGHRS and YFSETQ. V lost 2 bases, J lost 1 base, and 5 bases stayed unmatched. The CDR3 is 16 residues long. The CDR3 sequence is CASSFDRGKGTDTQYF. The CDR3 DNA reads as TGCGCCAGCAGCTTTGACAGGGGGAAGGGCACAGATACGCAGTATTTT.

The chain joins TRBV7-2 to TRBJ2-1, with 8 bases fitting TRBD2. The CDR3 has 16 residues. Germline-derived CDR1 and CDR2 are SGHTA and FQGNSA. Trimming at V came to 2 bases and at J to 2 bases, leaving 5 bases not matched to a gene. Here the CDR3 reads CASSLTSGGPYNEQFF. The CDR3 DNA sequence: TGTGCCAGCAGCTTAACCAGCGGGGGTCCCTACAATGAGCAGTTCTTC.

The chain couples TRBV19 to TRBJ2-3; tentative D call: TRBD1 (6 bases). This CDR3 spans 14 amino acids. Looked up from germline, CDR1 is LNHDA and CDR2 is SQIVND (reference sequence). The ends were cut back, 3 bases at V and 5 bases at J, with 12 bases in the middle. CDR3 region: CASSIMGAGDTQYF. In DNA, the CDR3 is TGTGCCAGTAGTATCATGGGGGCTGGAGATACGCAGTATTTT. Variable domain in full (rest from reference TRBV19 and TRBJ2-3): DGGITQSPKYLFRKEGQNVTLSCEQNLNHDAMYWYRQDPGQGLRLIYYSQIVNDFQKGDIAEGYSVSREKKESFPLTVTSAQKNPTAFYLCASSIMGAGDTQYFGPGTRLTVL.

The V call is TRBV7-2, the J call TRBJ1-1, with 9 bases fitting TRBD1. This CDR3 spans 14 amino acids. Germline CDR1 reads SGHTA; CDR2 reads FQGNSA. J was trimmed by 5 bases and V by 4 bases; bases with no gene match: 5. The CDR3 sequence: CASSSRQGETEAFF. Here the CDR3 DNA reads TGTGCCAGCAGCTCTCGACAGGGGGAAACTGAAGCTTTCTTT.

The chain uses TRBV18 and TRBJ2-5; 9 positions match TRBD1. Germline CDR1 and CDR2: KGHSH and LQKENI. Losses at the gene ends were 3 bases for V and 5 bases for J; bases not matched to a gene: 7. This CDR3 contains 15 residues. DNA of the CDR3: TGTGCCAGCTCACCTGTGGACAGGGGATGGGAGACCCAGTACTTC. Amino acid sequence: CASSPVDRGWETQYF.

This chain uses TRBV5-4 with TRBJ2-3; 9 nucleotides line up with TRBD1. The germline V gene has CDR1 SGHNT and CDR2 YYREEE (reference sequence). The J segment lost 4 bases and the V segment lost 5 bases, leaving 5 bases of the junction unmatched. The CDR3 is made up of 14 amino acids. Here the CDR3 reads CASSRGQGSDTQYF. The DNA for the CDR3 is TGTGCCAGCAGTCGGGGACAGGGTTCAGATACGCAGTATTTT.

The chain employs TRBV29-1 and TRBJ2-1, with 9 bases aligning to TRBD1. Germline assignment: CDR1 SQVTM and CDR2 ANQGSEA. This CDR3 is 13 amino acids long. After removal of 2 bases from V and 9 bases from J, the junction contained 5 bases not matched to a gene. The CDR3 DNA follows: TGCAGCGTTGAAAGGGACAGGGACGGTGAGCAGTTCTTC. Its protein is CSVERDRDGEQFF.

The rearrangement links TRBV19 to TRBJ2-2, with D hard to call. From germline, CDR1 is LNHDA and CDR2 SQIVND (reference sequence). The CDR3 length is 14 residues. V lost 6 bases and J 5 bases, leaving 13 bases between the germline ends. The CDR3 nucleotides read TGTGCCAGTAGCGTAGTCCGAGGAACCGGGGAGCTGTTTTTT. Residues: CASSVVRGTGELFF.

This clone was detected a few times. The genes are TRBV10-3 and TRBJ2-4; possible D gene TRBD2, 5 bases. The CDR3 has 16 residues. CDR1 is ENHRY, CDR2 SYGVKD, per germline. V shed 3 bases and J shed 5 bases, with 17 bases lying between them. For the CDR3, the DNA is TGTGCCATCAGTGATCCGGGTCTTCGGGGTCAAAACATTCAGTACTTC. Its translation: CAISDPGLRGQNIQYF.

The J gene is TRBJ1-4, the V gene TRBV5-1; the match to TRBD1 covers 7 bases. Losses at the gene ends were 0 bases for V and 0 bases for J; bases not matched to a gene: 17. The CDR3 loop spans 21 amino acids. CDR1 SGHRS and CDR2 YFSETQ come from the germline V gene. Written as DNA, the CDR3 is TGCGCCAGCAGCTTGGTTCAAGGGGGCATGGTTAACCCCTCAACTAATGAAAAACTGTTTTTT. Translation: CASSLVQGGMVNPSTNEKLFF.

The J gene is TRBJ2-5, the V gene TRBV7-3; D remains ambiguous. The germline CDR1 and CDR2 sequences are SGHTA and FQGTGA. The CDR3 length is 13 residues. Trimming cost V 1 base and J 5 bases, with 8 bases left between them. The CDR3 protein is CASSLSSTETQYF. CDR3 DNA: TGTGCCAGCAGCTTAAGTAGTACGGAGACCCAGTACTTC.

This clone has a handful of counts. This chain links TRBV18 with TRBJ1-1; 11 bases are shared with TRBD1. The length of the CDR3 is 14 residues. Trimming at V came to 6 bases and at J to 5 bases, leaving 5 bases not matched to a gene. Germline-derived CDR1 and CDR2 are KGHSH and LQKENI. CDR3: CASSSGQGATEAFF. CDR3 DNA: TGTGCCAGCTCCTCTGGACAGGGGGCTACTGAAGCTTTCTTT.

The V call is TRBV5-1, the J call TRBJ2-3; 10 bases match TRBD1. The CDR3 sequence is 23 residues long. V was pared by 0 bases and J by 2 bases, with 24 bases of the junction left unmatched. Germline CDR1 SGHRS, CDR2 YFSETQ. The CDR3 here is CASSLGPGQGKVGGGPNTDTQYF. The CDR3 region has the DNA TGCGCCAGCAGCTTGGGACCGGGACAGGGGAAAGTCGGCGGGGGGCCGAACACAGATACGCAGTATTTT.

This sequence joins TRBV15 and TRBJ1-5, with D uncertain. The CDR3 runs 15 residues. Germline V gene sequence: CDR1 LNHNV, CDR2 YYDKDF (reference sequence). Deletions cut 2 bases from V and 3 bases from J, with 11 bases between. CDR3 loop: CATSRNTALNQPQHF. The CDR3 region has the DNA TGTGCCACCAGCAGAAATACAGCCCTCAATCAGCCCCAGCATTTT.

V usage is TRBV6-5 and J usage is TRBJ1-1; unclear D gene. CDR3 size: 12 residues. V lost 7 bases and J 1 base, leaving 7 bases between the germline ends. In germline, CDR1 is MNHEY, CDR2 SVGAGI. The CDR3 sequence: CASMSSNTEAFF. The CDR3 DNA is TGTGCCAGCATGTCTTCGAACACTGAAGCTTTCTTT.

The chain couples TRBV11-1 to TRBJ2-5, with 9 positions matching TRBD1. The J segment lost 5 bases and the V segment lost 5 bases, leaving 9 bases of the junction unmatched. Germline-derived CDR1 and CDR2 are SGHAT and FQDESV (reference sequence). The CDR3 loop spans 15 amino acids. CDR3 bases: TGTGCCAGCAGCCCCCAGGGACAGGGTGGGGAGACCCAGTACTTC. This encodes CASSPQGQGGETQYF.